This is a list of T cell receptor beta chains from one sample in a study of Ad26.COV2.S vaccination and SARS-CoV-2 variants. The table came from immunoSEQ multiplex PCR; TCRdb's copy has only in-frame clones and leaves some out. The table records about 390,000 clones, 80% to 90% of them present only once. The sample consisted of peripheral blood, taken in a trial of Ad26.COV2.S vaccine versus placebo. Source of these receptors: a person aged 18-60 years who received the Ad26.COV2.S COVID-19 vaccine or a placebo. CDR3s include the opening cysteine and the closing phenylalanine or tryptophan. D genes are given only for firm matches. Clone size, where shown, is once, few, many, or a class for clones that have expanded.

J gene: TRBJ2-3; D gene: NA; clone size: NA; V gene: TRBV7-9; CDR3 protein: CASSDDPSTDTQYF; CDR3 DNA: TGTGCCAGCAGCGACGACCCTAGCACAGATACGCAGTATTTT
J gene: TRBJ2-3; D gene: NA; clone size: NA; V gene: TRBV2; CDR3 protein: CASSESGGTDTQYF; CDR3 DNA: TGTGCCAGCAGTGAATCTGGGGGCACAGATACGCAGTATTTT
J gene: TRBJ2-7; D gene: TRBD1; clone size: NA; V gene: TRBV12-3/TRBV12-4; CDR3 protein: CASSQTDRYEQYF; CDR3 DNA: TGTGCCAGCAGTCAAACGGACAGGTACGAGCAGTACTTC
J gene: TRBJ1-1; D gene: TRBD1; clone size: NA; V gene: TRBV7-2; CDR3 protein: CASRPSGGTEAFF; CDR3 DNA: TGTGCCAGCAGGCCATCAGGGGGTACTGAAGCTTTCTTT
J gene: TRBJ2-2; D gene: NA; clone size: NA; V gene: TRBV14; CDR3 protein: CASSQGVREFAGELFF; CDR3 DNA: TGTGCCAGCAGCCAAGGAGTCAGGGAATTTGCCGGGGAGCTGTTTTTT
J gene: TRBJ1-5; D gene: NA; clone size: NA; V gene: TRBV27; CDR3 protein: CASSFVGSTNQPQHF; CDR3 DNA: TGTGCCAGCAGTTTTGTGGGTTCGACGAATCAGCCCCAGCATTTT
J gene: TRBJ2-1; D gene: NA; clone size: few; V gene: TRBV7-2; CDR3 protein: CASSLGPGPYNEQFF; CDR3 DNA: TGTGCCAGCAGCTTAGGGCCAGGCCCCTACAATGAGCAGTTCTTC
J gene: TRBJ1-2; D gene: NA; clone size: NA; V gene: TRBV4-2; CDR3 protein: CASSQIIRDTYYGYTF; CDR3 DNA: TGTGCCAGCAGCCAGATCATCCGGGACACTTACTATGGCTACACCTTC
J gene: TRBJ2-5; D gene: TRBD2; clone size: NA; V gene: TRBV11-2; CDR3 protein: CASSKTGLASQETQYF; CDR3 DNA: TGTGCCAGCAGCAAAACGGGACTAGCATCCCAAGAGACCCAGTACTTC
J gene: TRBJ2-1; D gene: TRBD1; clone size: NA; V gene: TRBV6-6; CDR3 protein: CASSLQGVGNEQFF; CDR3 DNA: TGTGCCAGCAGTTTACAGGGGGTTGGAAATGAGCAGTTCTTC
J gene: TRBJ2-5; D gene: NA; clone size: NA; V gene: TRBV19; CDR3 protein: CASSRTASNQETQYF; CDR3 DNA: TGTGCCAGTAGCCGGACAGCTTCGAACCAAGAGACCCAGTACTTC
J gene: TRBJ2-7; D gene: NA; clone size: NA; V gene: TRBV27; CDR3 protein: CASRLIGGIYEQYF; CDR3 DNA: TGTGCCAGCAGGTTGATCGGGGGTATCTACGAGCAGTACTTC
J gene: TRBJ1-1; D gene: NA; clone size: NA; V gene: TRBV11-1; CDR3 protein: CASSFQEGLNTEAFF; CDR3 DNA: TGTGCCAGCAGCTTTCAGGAAGGCCTGAACACTGAAGCTTTCTTT
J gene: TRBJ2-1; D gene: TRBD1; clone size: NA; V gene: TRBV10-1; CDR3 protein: CASSPGTGLREQFF; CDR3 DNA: TGCGCCAGCAGTCCCGGGACAGGGTTAAGGGAGCAGTTCTTC
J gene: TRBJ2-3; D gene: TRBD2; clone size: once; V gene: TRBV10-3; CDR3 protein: CAIRKTSGGTPPLYTQYF; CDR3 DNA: TGTGCCATCAGGAAGACTAGCGGGGGGACACCACCCTTGTATACGCAGTATTTT
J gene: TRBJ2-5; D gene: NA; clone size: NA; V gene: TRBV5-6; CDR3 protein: CASSLRETQYF; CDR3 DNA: TGTGCCAGCAGCTTGAGAGAGACCCAGTACTTC
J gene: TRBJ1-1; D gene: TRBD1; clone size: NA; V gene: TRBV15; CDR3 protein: CATSRDRDRGAAFF; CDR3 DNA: TGTGCCACCAGCAGAGATCGGGACAGGGGGGCAGCTTTCTTT
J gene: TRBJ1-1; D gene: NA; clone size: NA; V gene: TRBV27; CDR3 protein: CASSLNSAVRAFF; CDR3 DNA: TGTGCCAGCAGTTTAAATTCGGCAGTTCGAGCTTTCTTT
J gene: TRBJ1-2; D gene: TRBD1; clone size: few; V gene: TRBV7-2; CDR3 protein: CASSPRTGNYGYTF; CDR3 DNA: TGTGCCAGCAGCCCACGGACAGGCAACTATGGCTACACCTTC
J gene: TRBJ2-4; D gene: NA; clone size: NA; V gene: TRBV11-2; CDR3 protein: CASSSIAKNIQYF; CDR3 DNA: TGTGCCAGCAGCTCAATAGCCAAAAACATTCAGTACTTC
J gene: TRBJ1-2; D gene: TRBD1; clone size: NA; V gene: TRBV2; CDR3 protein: CASSEQGQLYGYTF; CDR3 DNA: TGTGCCAGCAGTGAGCAGGGACAGCTCTATGGCTACACCTTC
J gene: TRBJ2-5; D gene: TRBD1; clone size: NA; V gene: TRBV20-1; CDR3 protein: CSASPGGETQYF; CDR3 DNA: TGCAGTGCTAGTCCAGGGGGAGAGACCCAGTACTTC
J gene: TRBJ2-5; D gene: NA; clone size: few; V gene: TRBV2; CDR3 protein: CASSTLTRVGETQYF; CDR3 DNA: TGTGCCAGTTCAACTCTCACTAGGGTAGGAGAGACCCAGTACTTC
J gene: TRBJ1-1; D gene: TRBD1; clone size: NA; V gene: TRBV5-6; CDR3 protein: CASSLKQGQGMNTEAFF; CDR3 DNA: TGTGCCAGCAGCTTGAAACAGGGACAGGGGATGAACACTGAAGCTTTCTTT
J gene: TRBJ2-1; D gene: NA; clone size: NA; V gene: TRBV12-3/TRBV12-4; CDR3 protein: CASSPSWVQFF; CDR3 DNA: TGTGCCAGCAGTCCGTCGTGGGTGCAGTTCTTC
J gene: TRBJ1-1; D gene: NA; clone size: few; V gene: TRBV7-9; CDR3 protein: CASSLVDGTLTFF; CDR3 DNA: TGTGCCAGCAGCTTAGTGGACGGGACGTTGACTTTCTTT
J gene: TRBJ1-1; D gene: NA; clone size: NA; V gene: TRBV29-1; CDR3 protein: CSALQGDLNTEAFF; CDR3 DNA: TGCAGCGCCCTACAGGGAGACCTGAACACTGAAGCTTTCTTT
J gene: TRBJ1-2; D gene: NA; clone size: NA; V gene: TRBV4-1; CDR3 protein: CASSQEEGSNYGYTF; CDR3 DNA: TGCGCCAGCAGCCAAGAGGAAGGATCTAACTATGGCTACACCTTC
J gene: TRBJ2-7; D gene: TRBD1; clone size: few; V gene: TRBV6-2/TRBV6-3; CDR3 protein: CASSYSRDRAYEQYF; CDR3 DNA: TGTGCCAGCAGTTACTCGAGGGACAGGGCCTACGAGCAGTACTTC
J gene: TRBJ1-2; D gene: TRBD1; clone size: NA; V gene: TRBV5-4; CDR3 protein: CASSLGQGEGYGYTF; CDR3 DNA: TGTGCCAGCAGCTTAGGACAGGGGGAGGGCTATGGCTACACCTTC
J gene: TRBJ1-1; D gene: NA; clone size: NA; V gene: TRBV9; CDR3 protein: CASSPATGGTEAFF; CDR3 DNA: TGTGCCAGCAGCCCCGCGACAGGAGGCACTGAAGCTTTCTTT
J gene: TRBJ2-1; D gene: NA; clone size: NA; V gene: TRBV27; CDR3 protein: CASSLRGATYNEQFF; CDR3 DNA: TGTGCCAGCAGTTTACGGGGGGCCACCTACAATGAGCAGTTCTTC
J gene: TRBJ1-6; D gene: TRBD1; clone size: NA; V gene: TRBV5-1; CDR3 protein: CASSFRDRYYNSPLHF; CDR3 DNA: TGCGCCAGCAGCTTTCGGGACAGATATTATAATTCACCCCTCCACTTT
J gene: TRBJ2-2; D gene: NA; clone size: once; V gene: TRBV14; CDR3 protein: CASSRAAATTGELFF; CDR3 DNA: TGTGCCAGCAGCCGTGCAGCGGCTACAACCGGGGAGCTGTTTTTT
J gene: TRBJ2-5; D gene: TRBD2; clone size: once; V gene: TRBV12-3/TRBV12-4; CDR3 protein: CASSRGEETQYF; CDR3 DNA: TGTGCCAGCAGTCGGGGGGAAGAGACCCAGTACTTC
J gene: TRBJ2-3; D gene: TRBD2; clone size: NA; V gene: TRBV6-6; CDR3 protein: CASSYFAGGTDTQYF; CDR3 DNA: TGTGCCAGCAGTTACTTCGCGGGGGGCACAGATACGCAGTATTTT
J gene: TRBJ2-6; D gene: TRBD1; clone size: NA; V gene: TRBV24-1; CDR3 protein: CATLWDRPNPEATSGANVLTF; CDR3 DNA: TGTGCCACCCTTTGGGACAGGCCTAATCCGGAGGCCACATCTGGGGCCAACGTCCTGACTTTC
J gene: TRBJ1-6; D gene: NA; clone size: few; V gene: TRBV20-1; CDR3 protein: CSATETANSPLHF; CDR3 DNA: TGCAGTGCTACTGAGACAGCGAATTCACCCCTCCACTTT
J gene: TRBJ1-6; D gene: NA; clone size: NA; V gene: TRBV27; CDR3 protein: CASRPTRGSPLHF; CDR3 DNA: TGTGCCAGCAGACCGACCAGGGGATCACCCCTCCACTTT